This T cell receptor beta chain came from a study of control samples from healthy donors and cancer patients. Using immunoSEQ multiplex PCR, the repertoire was profiled, and TCRdb retains in-frame clones only, with some absent. The data hold 400,000 to 500,000 clones, with roughly 90% observed a single time. The CDR3 contains 15 residues. Trimming took 7 bases from V and 0 from J; bases not matched to a gene: 8. The germline gives CDR1 SNHLY, CDR2 FYNNEI. This receptor was taken from a man aged 40-55 years with head and neck cancer. The sample was PBMCs. V usage is TRBV2 and J usage is TRBJ2-7, with 8 bases that match TRBD1. In nucleotides, the CDR3 is TGTGCCAGCAACCTGCAGGGGGCAAGCTCCTACGAGCAGTACTTC. Its protein product is CASNLQGASSYEQYF.